The 20 T cell receptor beta chains below all came from one sample that was sequenced in a study of PD-1 blockade in classical Hodgkin lymphoma. The time point is: cycle 4 day 1 (C4D1), after more than 5 weeks of nivolumab. Each patient experienced a relapse that followed autologous stem cell transplantation, and brentuximab vedotin exposure varied. Produced via immunoSEQ multiplex PCR; TCRdb's table is partial and in-frame only. Of under 9,500 clones in the sample, roughly 89% were seen once. Material: peripheral blood mononuclear cells (PBMCs), obtained before the fourth cycle of nivolumab. Every receptor here comes from a human donor with classical Hodgkin lymphoma.

The chain is built from TRBV2 and TRBJ2-4; D gene uncertain. Germline V gives CDR1 SNHLY, CDR2 FYNNEI. This CDR3 contains 13 residues. Between the trimmed V and J ends, which lost 7 bases and 0 bases, there was a span of 7 bases. In DNA, the CDR3 is TGTGCCAGCACTCACTTAGCCAAAAACATTCAGTACTTC. Its translation: CASTHLAKNIQYF.

The chain links TRBV6-6 to TRBJ1-1, with a possible D match to TRBD1 (5 bases). The CDR3 has 14 residues. Germline V gene data show CDR1 as MNHNY and CDR2 as SVGAGI (reference sequence). Deletions cut 7 bases from V and 7 bases from J, with 19 bases between. The CDR3 here is CASTSRQGPVEAFF. The DNA for the CDR3 is TGTGCCAGCACCTCCCGGCAGGGCCCGGTTGAAGCTTTCTTT.

The chain links TRBV2 to TRBJ1-5, with TRBD1 as a possible D gene (6 bases). V lost 6 bases, J lost 5 bases, and 14 bases lay in between. This CDR3 has 14 amino acids. From germline, CDR1 is SNHLY and CDR2 FYNNEI. The CDR3 nucleotides are TGTGCCAGCAGATCGACAGGAGGAGATCAGCCCCAGCATTTT. Translating gives CASRSTGGDQPQHF.

This chain links TRBV18 with TRBJ2-7; D unclear. The CDR3 covers 13 residues. Trimming left V 5 bases short and J 2 bases short, with 10 bases between. Germline values: CDR1 KGHSH, CDR2 LQKENI. This chain's CDR3 is CASSGNSPYEQYF. In DNA, the CDR3 is TGTGCCAGCTCAGGGAACAGCCCCTACGAGCAGTACTTC. The full variable domain, its missing parts supplied by reference TRBV18 and TRBJ2-7, is NAGVMQNPRHLVRRRGQEARLRCSPMKGHSHVYWYRQLPEEGLKFMVYLQKENIIDESGMPKERFSAEFPKEGPSILRIQQVVRGDSAAYFCASSGNSPYEQYFGPGTRLTVT.

V usage is TRBV18 and J usage is TRBJ1-2; TRBD1 agrees at 8 bases. Germline V gene lookup returns CDR1 KGHSH and CDR2 LQKENI. Trimming at V came to 0 bases and at J to 8 bases, leaving 5 bases not matched to a gene. This CDR3 has 14 residues. The CDR3 region has the DNA TGTGCCAGCTCACCACCCTCGACAGGGGAAGGCTACACCTTC. This codes for CASSPPSTGEGYTF.

The rearrangement uses TRBV2 and TRBJ2-7; 7 bases align to TRBD1. The V gene's germline CDR1 is SNHLY and CDR2 FYNNEI. The CDR3 covers 15 residues. With V trimmed by 4 bases and J by 5 bases, 11 bases remained unmatched. CDR3 amino acids: CASSATGAKTHEQYF. The CDR3 DNA reads TGTGCCAGCAGTGCTACAGGGGCGAAAACCCACGAGCAGTACTTC.

This chain links TRBV2 with TRBJ2-7; tentatively, D is TRBD1 (6 bases). The CDR3 covers 14 residues. Germline-derived CDR1 and CDR2 are SNHLY and FYNNEI. V lost 6 bases, J lost 2 bases, and 14 bases lay in between. The CDR3 here is CASRVQQGPYEQYF. CDR3 in DNA: TGTGCCAGCAGGGTACAACAGGGCCCCTACGAGCAGTACTTC.

The sample holds one count of this clone. This chain joins TRBV28 and TRBJ1-5, with unresolved D. The germline CDR1 and CDR2 sequences are MDHEN and SYDVKM. The ends were cut back, 3 bases at V and 7 bases at J, with 7 bases in the middle. The CDR3 totals 12 residues. The CDR3 nucleotides read TGTGCCAGCAGTTTGAGTCAACAGCCCCAGCATTTT. As protein: CASSLSQQPQHF. Full variable domain (remainder filled in from reference TRBV28 and TRBJ1-5): DVKVTQSSRYLVKRTGEKVFLECVQDMDHENMFWYRQDPGLGLRLIYFSYDVKMKEKGDIPEGYSVSREKKERFSLILESASTNQTSMYLCASSLSQQPQHFGDGTRLSIL.

The rearrangement joins TRBV18 to TRBJ1-2; 11 nucleotides agree with TRBD1. Trimming cost V 5 bases and J 7 bases; bases outside gene matches: 3. The CDR3 is made up of 13 amino acids. Germline-derived CDR1 and CDR2 are KGHSH and LQKENI. DNA for the CDR3: TGTGCCAGCTCAGCCGGGACAGGGGGTGGCTACACCTTC. It specifies CASSAGTGGGYTF. Full variable domain (missing parts from reference TRBV18 and TRBJ1-2): NAGVMQNPRHLVRRRGQEARLRCSPMKGHSHVYWYRQLPEEGLKFMVYLQKENIIDESGMPKERFSAEFPKEGPSILRIQQVVRGDSAAYFCASSAGTGGGYTFGSGTRLTVV.

The chain carries TRBV18 and TRBJ2-1; D unclear. The CDR3 length is 13 residues. Germline values: CDR1 KGHSH, CDR2 LQKENI. With 0 bases removed from V and 8 bases from J, the gap between germline ends came to 8 bases. As DNA, the CDR3 is TGTGCCAGCTCACCACCCGCACCAGATGAGCAGTTCTTC. Translation gives CASSPPAPDEQFF.

The chain couples TRBV2 to TRBJ2-7, with 7 bases lining up with TRBD2. The CDR3 length is 14 residues. Germline lookup yields CDR1 SNHLY and CDR2 FYNNEI. V shed 8 bases, J shed 4 bases, and the junction held 11 bases outside the gene matches. The CDR3 region has the DNA TGTGCCAGCGGGAGGGAGCGAAGGCAGTACGAGCAGTACTTC. Translated: CASGRERRQYEQYF.

J is TRBJ1-5 and V is TRBV7-9; no firm D call. Trimming took off 6 bases at V and 6 bases at J, with 9 bases between the two ends. CDR3 length equals 12 residues. Germline assignment: CDR1 SEHNR and CDR2 FQNEAQ (reference sequence). The CDR3 is CASSVAAQPQHF. In DNA, the CDR3 is TGTGCCAGCAGTGTAGCGGCTCAGCCCCAGCATTTT.

The rearrangement joins TRBV27 to TRBJ1-6; D remains unclear. There are 16 residues in the CDR3. V lost 4 bases to trimming and J lost 7 bases, with 17 bases between them. Germline V lookup: CDR1 MNHEY, CDR2 SMNVEV (reference sequence). CDR3 coding DNA: TGTGCCAGCAGTTGGGCCCCCGGGGTCGGGAATTCACCCCTCCACTTT. This sequence encodes CASSWAPGVGNSPLHF.

This clone was counted a few times. This rearrangement joins TRBV20-1 to TRBJ1-1; no reliable D call. The germline V gene encodes CDR1 DFQATT and CDR2 SNEGSKA (reference sequence). CDR3 length: 10 residues. Trimming took off 6 bases at V and 11 bases at J, with 13 bases between the two ends. CDR3 protein: CSASPVWAFF. The CDR3 DNA reads as TGCAGTGCCAGCCCCGTTTGGGCTTTCTTT.

This clone was seen just once. The CDR3 region has the DNA TGTGCCAGCAGCGCCCCACAGGGGGCGCGGGATGAAGCTTTCTTT. The encoded protein is CASSAPQGARDEAFF. The chain uses TRBV7-9 and TRBJ1-1; 9 nucleotides agree with TRBD1. CDR1 is SEHNR and CDR2 is FQNEAQ in the germline V gene (reference sequence). V lost 5 bases and J lost 7; bases outside the gene matches: 11. This CDR3 comprises 15 residues.

This clone is a singleton in its sample. The DNA of the CDR3 is TGTGCTAGTGCCCTGGGACAGGGACGGGCCTATGGCTACACCTTC. It encodes CASALGQGRAYGYTF. V gene TRBV12-5 combines with J gene TRBJ1-2; TRBD1 agrees at 9 bases. The V gene end was trimmed by 7 bases and the J gene end by 4 bases; junction bases not matched to a gene: 10. CDR1 and CDR2 from the germline V gene are LGHNT and FRNRAP. This CDR3 has 15 residues.

The gene calls are TRBV5-1 and TRBJ2-5, with a tentative D call TRBD2 (6 bases). Trimming left V 6 bases short and J 2 bases short, with 14 bases between. This CDR3 spans 14 amino acids. The germline gives CDR1 SGHRS, CDR2 YFSETQ. The CDR3: CASTKGGLQETQYF. Here the CDR3 DNA reads TGCGCCAGCACCAAGGGAGGCTTGCAAGAGACCCAGTACTTC. The full variable domain, rest sourced from reference TRBV5-1 and TRBJ2-5, is KAGVTQTPRYLIKTRGQQVTLSCSPISGHRSVSWYQQTPGQGLQFLFEYFSETQRNKGNFPGRFSGRQFSNSRSEMNVSTLELGDSALYLCASTKGGLQETQYFGPGTRLLVL.

CDR3 sequence: CASSWVGPNTEAFF. The CDR3 bases are TGTGCCAGCAGTTGGGTAGGGCCGAACACTGAAGCTTTCTTT. This sequence joins TRBV6-5 and TRBJ1-1; D is uncertain. Per the germline V gene, CDR1 is MNHEY and CDR2 is SVGAGI. V dropped 4 bases and J dropped 1 base, with 10 bases sitting between them. This CDR3 is 14 amino acids long.

This clone was found once. The J gene is TRBJ2-2, the V gene TRBV25-1; 9 nucleotides match TRBD2. CDR1 is MGHDK, CDR2 SYGVNS, per germline. The J segment lost 6 bases and the V segment lost 3 bases, leaving 11 bases of the junction unmatched. CDR3 length: 17 amino acids. The CDR3: CASSEPGLASRAGELFF. The DNA for the CDR3 is TGTGCCAGCAGTGAGCCGGGACTAGCAAGTCGGGCCGGGGAGCTGTTTTTT.

CDR3 bases: TGTGCCAGCAGCGCGACAGGGCGGACTGAAGCTTTCTTT. Its protein is CASSATGRTEAFF. The gene calls are TRBV9 and TRBJ1-1, with 7 bases identical to TRBD1. J was trimmed by 5 bases and V by 3 bases; bases with no gene match: 4. CDR3 length: 13 residues. Looked up from germline, CDR1 is SGDLS and CDR2 is YYNGEE.